This T cell receptor (beta chain) is drawn from a study of CD8+ T cells in alopecia areata. General study points: Scalp lesions, especially in alopecia totalis/universalis, had higher clonality than normal scalp.

Researchers sorted CD4+ cells into CD25+CD127- cells for several patients. The study team obtained lesional scalp punch biopsies and peripheral blood from alopecia areata patients. Sorted out of PBMCs were CD4+ T cells and CD8+ T cells. Details on this clone: Its antigen is not identified.

cDNA prepared by RNA extraction and subsequent reverse transcription served as the template for sequencing. Method: immunoSEQ multiplex PCR; TCRdb's copy keeps in-frame clones and lacks some. The data hold roughly 20,000 clones, with roughly two thirds observed a single time. Germline V gene data show CDR1 as SNHLY and CDR2 as FYNNEI. V gave up 1 base and J gave up 5 bases, with 12 bases separating them. This CDR3 comprises 15 residues. The sequenced sample was CD4+ Tregs sorted from blood. V gene TRBV2 combines with J gene TRBJ1-5; D unresolved. The TCR comes from a human donor with alopecia areata. The chain's CDR3 is CASSEGFWFHQPQHF. The CDR3 DNA reads TGTGCCAGCAGTGAAGGTTTTTGGTTCCATCAGCCCCAGCATTTT.